The 14 T cell receptor beta chains below all came from one sample that was sequenced in a study of Graves' ophthalmopathy and Graves' hyperthyroidism. TCR beta CDR3 regions were amplified from RNA transcripts. An initial RT-PCR round employing HTBI primers preceded a second-round multiplex PCR. From the multiplex PCR reads, TCRdb called clonotypes with MiXCR, one entry per CDR3 protein. The sample holds hundreds of thousands of distinct CDR3 sequences; roughly two fifths are singletons and the top ten take about 40%. Input material: peripheral blood. The receptors were gathered from an adult man with Graves' ophthalmopathy.

CDR3 sequence (DNA): TGTGCCATCAGTGATCCCGGGAGCTATGGCTACACCTTC. Encoded protein: CAISDPGSYGYTF. The rearrangement uses TRBV10-3 and TRBJ1-2; D unclear. The CDR3 consists of 13 residues. Germline V CDR1 and CDR2: ENHRY, SYGVKD. The V end lost 3 bases, the J end lost 4 bases, and 9 bases lay between the germline ends.

Only a few counts were recorded for this clonotype. No DNA is shown, since the ends of the CDR3 on it are uncertain; the CDR3 is the one TCRdb lists. The V gene is TRBV20-1, the J gene TRBJ2-7; no DNA check was done on the table's D call, TRBD1. Germline V CDR1 and CDR2: DFQATT, SNEGSKA (reference sequence). From its first to its last residue, the CDR3 has 15 amino acids. Here the CDR3 reads CSARDVGQGNPMPSF.

For the CDR3, the DNA is TGTGCCAGCAGTCTCGGTCTGGCGAACACTGAAGCTTTCTTT. Translated, it gives CASSLGLANTEAFF. The chain uses TRBV2 and TRBJ1-1; D is uncertain. V gave up 5 bases and J gave up 1 base, with 11 bases separating them. The CDR3 contains 14 residues. CDR1 and CDR2 from the germline V gene are SNHLY and FYNNEI.

This clonotype was seen a few times. The chain has TRBV6-5 and TRBJ1-4; TRBD1 is a possible D gene (6 bases). The germline gives CDR1 MNHEY, CDR2 SVGAGI. The CDR3 spans 14 residues. The V end lost 6 bases, the J end lost 6 bases, and 14 bases lay between the germline ends. The CDR3 DNA follows: TGTGCCAGCAGGATCGCCGGGACACATGAAAAACTGTTTTTT. Translating it yields CASRIAGTHEKLFF.

In regard to this clonotype: A much larger clone differs from this one at a single base, so this may be a read error. V usage is TRBV25-1 and J usage is TRBJ2-7, with D perhaps TRBD2 (5 bases). The V end lost 4 bases, the J end lost 2 bases, and 9 bases lay between the germline ends. Germline CDR1 is MGHDK and CDR2 is SYGVNS. CDR3 length: 13 residues. The CDR3 DNA is TGTGCCAGCAGTGGGACTTTGGCCTACGAGCAGTACTTC. This sequence encodes CASSGTLAYEQYF.

Of note for this clonotype: Possible read error: a much larger clone is one base away. The rearrangement links TRBV20-1 to TRBJ2-7, with 12 bases identical to TRBD2. The CDR3 is made up of 13 amino acids. Germline loops: CDR1 DFQATT, CDR2 SNEGSKA (reference sequence). J gave up 7 bases and V 3 bases, and 4 bases lay outside the gene matches. The DNA of the CDR3 is TGCAGTGCTAGCGCACTAGCGGGAGGAGAGCAGTACGTC. Residues: CSASALAGGEQYV.

This clonotype was seen more than once but under ten times. This chain joins TRBV7-9 and TRBJ2-2, with D perhaps TRBD1 or TRBD2 (5 bases each). V was pared by 6 bases and J by 3 bases, with 14 bases between. CDR3 length: 15 amino acids. Germline-derived CDR1 and CDR2 are SEHNR and FQNEAQ (reference sequence). The CDR3 region is CASSATGTYTGELFF. The CDR3 DNA is TGTGCCAGCAGTGCAACCGGGACGTACACCGGGGAGCTGTTTTTT.

The V call is TRBV15, the J call TRBJ1-2; D remains ambiguous. Germline-derived CDR1 and CDR2 are LNHNV and YYDKDF (reference sequence). This CDR3 is 13 amino acids long. V dropped 1 base and J dropped 6 bases, with 9 bases sitting between them. The CDR3: CATSRGYHNGYTF. CDR3 in DNA: TGTGCCACCAGCAGAGGGTACCACAATGGCTACACCTTC.

This clonotype was counted only a few times. This sequence joins TRBV19 and TRBJ1-4, with 11 bases that match TRBD1. With V trimmed by 9 bases and J by 7 bases, 7 bases remained unmatched. The CDR3 is 14 amino acids. Germline assignment: CDR1 LNHDA and CDR2 SQIVND (reference sequence). DNA of the CDR3: TGTGCCAGCGCCCGGACAGGGGGCGGTGAAAAACTGTTTTTT. Protein: CASARTGGGEKLFF.

The gene calls are TRBV29-1 and TRBJ1-1; no clear D. From germline, CDR1 is SQVTM and CDR2 ANQGSEA. CDR3 size: 11 residues. CDR3 sequence: CSEAFEQEAFF. For the CDR3, the DNA is TGCAGTGAAGCGTTCGAACAGGAAGCTTTCTTT.

The table lists this clonotype with a few counts. The chain is built from TRBV6-5 and TRBJ1-6; 7 nucleotides align to TRBD1. Per germline, CDR1 MNHEY and CDR2 SVGAGI. The CDR3 runs 16 residues. With 5 bases clipped from V and 9 bases from J, the junction kept 13 bases outside the gene matches. CDR3 sequence reads: CASSGQTGTEFSPLHF. The DNA of the CDR3 is TGTGCCAGCAGTGGTCAGACCGGGACAGAGTTTTCACCCCTCCACTTT.

Regarding this clonotype: Sequence at one end of the junction differs from germline and may be a read error. The V call is TRBV7-9, the J call TRBJ1-4, with unresolved D. The CDR3 sequence is 14 residues long. From germline, CDR1 is SEHNR and CDR2 FQNEAQ (reference sequence). This CDR3 reads CASSFPPVNEELFF. The CDR3 DNA reads as TGTGCCAGCAGTTTCCCGCCAGTAAATGAAGAACTGTTTTTT.

The chain recombines TRBV20-1 with TRBJ2-7; 9 bases line up with TRBD1. Per germline, CDR1 DFQATT and CDR2 SNEGSKA (reference sequence). The CDR3 runs 14 residues. The junction had 7 bases not matched to a gene; V was cut back by 2 bases and J by 5 bases. The CDR3 sequence is CSARKTGGRNEQYF. The CDR3 nucleotides are TGCAGTGCTAGAAAGACAGGGGGTAGGAACGAGCAGTACTTC.

This sequence joins TRBV5-1 and TRBJ1-6; 7 bases are a match to TRBD1. CDR3 length: 14 amino acids. CDR1 and CDR2 (germline): SGHRS, YFSETQ. V trimming: 2 bases; J trimming: 8 bases; junction bases outside the gene matches: 4. The CDR3 DNA reads TGCGCCAGCAGCTTAACAGGGGTTTATTCACCCCTCCACTTT. Its translation is CASSLTGVYSPLHF.